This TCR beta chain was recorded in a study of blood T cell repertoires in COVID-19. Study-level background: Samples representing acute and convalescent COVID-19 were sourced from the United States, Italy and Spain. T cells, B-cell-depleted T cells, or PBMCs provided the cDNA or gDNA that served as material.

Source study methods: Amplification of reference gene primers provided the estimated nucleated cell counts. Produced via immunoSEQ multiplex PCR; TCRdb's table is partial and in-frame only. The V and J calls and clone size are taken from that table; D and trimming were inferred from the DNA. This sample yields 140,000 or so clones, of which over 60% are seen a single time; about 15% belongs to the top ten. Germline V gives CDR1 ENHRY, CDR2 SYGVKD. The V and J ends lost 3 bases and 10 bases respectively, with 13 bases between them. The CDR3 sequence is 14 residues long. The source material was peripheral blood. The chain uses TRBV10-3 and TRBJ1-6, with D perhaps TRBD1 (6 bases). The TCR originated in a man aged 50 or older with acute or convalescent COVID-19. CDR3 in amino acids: CAISESGAGSPLHF. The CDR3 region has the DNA TGTGCCATCAGTGAATCAGGGGCTGGATCACCCCTCCACTTT.